This TCR delta chain was sequenced in a study of gamma-delta T cells after stem cell transplantation. TCRdb reanalysed the RT-PCR reads with CATT. The table lists about 11,000 delta-chain clones, 38% of them singletons. This CDR3 region has 19 residues. Looked up from germline, CDR1 is TSWWSYY and CDR2 is QGS. Trimming removed 1 base at V and 7 bases at J, with 28 bases between. This clonotype was sampled from a human donor. It is not recorded whose cells these are; they may come from a transplant donor. The sample consisted of gamma-delta T cells. The rearrangement joins TRDV1 to TRDJ1, with D perhaps TRDD2 (8 bases). The CDR3 spells CALGEPLFLLGPMKSKLIF. In nucleotides, the CDR3 is TGTGCTCTTGGGGAACCTCTCTTCCTACTGGGGCCGATGAAGTCTAAACTCATCTTT.